This record looks at one TCR beta chain sequence and its context. No antigen is known for it. Produced via immunoSEQ multiplex PCR; TCRdb's table is partial and in-frame only. The sample holds around 100,000 clones; 80% to 90% are singletons and the top ten take about 16%. This sample was included in a study of T cell responses to AZD1222 COVID-19 vaccine. Study-wide context: Doses given second, at about 4 or about 12 weeks, were pooled. Study-level findings and limits: Spike-specific TCR depth and breadth grew after two AZD1222 doses. Repertoires were sampled only after the peak T cell response. Regions left unmutated in variants are reportedly the target of nearly half of spike-specific TCRs.

The CDR3 runs to 13 residues. CDR1 is LGHNA, CDR2 YNFKEQ, per germline. The V gene lost 1 base and the J gene lost 9 bases, with 7 bases spanning the gap. The chain links TRBV4-2 to TRBJ1-6; no reliable D call. The sequencing here drew on peripheral blood, taken on day 0 of AZD1222 vaccination. The receptor was derived from an adult in good health. Written as DNA, the CDR3 is TGTGCCAGCAGCCAAGTCCGGGTTTCACCCCTCCACTTT. It is translated as CASSQVRVSPLHF.